This T cell receptor (beta chain) comes out of a study of shared clonotypes between healthy human individuals. Study at large: Each donor had three CD4 naive, three CD4 memory, two CD8 naive and one CD8 memory plate.

Study-wide results and limits: In several donors, about 5% of naive CD4 clonotypes appeared in common.

As to this clone: Its antigen remains unidentified. The sample has other DNA sequences that encode this CDR3 too.

Healthy adults negative for HIV, lacking recent acute infections or vaccinations, served as donors. Germline assignment: CDR1 ENHRY and CDR2 SYGVKD. Germline trimming cut 0 bases from V and 2 bases from J; bases unmatched to any gene: 3. The CDR3 has 15 residues. The assay used deep level. Libraries were prepared by immunoSEQ multiplex PCR; TCRdb keeps only in-frame clonotypes and omits some of them. The table records millions of clones, 90% to 95% of them present only once. V and J are TRBV10-3 and TRBJ1-1; 7 bases align to TRBD1. This clonotype originated in a man aged 18 to 30 in good health. The source material was naive CD4+ T cells sorted from blood. The subset: CD45RA+ positively selected. The CDR3 DNA follows: TGTGCCATCAGTGAGTCTGGGACAGCTAACACTGAAGCTTTCTTT. Its translation is CAISESGTANTEAFF.